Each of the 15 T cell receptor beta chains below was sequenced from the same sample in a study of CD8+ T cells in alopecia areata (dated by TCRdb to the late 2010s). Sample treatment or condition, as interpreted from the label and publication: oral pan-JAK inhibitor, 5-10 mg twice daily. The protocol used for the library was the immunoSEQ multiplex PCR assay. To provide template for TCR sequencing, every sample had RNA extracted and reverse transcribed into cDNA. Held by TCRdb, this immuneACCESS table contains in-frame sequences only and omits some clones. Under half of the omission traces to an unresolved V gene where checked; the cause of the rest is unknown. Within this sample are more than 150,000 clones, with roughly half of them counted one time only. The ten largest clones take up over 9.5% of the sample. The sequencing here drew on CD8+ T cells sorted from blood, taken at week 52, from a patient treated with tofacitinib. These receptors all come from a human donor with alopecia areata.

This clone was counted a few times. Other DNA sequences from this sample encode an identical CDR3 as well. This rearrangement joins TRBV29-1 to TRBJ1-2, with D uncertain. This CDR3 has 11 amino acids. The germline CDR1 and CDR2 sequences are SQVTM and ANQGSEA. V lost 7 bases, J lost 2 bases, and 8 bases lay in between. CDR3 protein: CSADSNYGYTF. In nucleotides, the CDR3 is TGCAGCGCCGACTCCAACTATGGCTACACCTTC. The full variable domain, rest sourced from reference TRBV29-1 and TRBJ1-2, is SAVISQKPSRDICQRGTSLTIQCQVDSQVTMMFWYRQQPGQSLTLIATANQGSEATYESGFVIDKFPISRPNLTFSTLTVSNMSPEDSSIYLCSADSNYGYTFGSGTRLTVV.

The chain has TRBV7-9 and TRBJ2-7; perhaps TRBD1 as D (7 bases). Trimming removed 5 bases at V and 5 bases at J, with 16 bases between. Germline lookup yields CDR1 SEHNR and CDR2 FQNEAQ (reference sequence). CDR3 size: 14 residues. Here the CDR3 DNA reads TGTGCCAGCAGCGGAGGGGGCAGGCTCCACGAGCAGTACTTC. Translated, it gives CASSGGGRLHEQYF.

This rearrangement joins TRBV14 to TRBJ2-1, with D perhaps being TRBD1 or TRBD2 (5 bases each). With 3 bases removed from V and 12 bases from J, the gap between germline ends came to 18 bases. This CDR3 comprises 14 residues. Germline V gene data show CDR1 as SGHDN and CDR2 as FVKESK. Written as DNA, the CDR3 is TGTGCCAGCAGCCAGGGGTTCGGGGCACTACCGCAGTTCTTC. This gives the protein CASSQGFGALPQFF. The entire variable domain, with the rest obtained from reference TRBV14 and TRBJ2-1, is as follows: EAGVTQFPSHSVIEKGQTVTLRCDPISGHDNLYWYRRVMGKEIKFLLHFVKESKQDESGMPNNRFLAERTGGTYSTLKVQPAELEDSGVYFCASSQGFGALPQFFGPGTRLTVL.

The DNA for the CDR3 is TGTGCCAGCAGTTTATTGGGGAACTACGAGCAGTACTTC. Its translation is CASSLLGNYEQYF. The chain couples TRBV27 to TRBJ2-7; D unclear. In germline, CDR1 is MNHEY, CDR2 SMNVEV (reference sequence). V lost 1 base and J lost 3, with 7 bases in between. The CDR3 spans 13 residues.

The CDR3 reads CASSGGYQVWNEQFF. CDR3 DNA sequence: TGTGCCAGCAGTGGAGGGTATCAGGTATGGAATGAGCAGTTCTTC. V is TRBV6-1 and J is TRBJ2-1; possible D gene TRBD2, 5 bases. Trimming removed 4 bases at V and 7 bases at J, with 17 bases between. Germline V gene lookup returns CDR1 MNHNS and CDR2 SASEGT. The CDR3 covers 15 residues.

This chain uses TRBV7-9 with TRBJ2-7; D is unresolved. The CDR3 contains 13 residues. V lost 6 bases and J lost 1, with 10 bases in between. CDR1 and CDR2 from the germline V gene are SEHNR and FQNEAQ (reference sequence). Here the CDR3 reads CASSPYSSYEQYF. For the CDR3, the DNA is TGTGCCAGCAGTCCCTACTCTTCCTACGAGCAGTACTTC.

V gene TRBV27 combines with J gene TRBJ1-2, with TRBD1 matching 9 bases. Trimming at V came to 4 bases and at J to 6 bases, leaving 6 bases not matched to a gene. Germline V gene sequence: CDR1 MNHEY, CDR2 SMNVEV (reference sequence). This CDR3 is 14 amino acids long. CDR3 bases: TGTGCCAGCAGTTCACACAGGGGGCGGGATGGCTACACCTTC. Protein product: CASSSHRGRDGYTF.

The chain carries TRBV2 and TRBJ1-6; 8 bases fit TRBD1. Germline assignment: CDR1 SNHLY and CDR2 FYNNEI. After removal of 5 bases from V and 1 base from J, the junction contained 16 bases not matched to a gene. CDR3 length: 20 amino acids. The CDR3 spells CASSFPGQGSSGSYNSPLHF. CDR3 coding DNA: TGTGCCAGCAGTTTTCCCGGACAGGGTTCTTCGGGATCCTATAATTCACCCCTCCACTTT.

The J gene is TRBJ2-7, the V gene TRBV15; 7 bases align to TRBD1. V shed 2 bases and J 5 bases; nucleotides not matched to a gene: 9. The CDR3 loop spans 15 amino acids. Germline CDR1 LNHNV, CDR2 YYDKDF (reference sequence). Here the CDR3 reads CATSRLDRENDEQYF. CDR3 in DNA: TGTGCCACCAGCAGATTAGACAGGGAGAACGACGAGCAGTACTTC.

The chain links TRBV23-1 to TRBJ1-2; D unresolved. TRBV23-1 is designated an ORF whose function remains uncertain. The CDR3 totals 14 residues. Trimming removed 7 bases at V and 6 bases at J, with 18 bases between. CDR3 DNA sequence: TGCGCCAGCACCTTAGGAGTGGGGTTGGATGGCTACACCTTC. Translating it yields CASTLGVGLDGYTF.

This chain's CDR3 is CASSLSITGGPSYEQYF. CDR3 in DNA: TGTGCCAGCAGCTTGTCCATAACGGGGGGCCCCTCCTACGAGCAGTACTTC. The chain recombines TRBV5-6 with TRBJ2-7; a weak D match, TRBD2 (7 bases). The CDR3 length is 17 residues. The germline gives CDR1 SGHDT, CDR2 YYEEEE. Trimming cost V 1 base and J 0 bases, with 17 bases left between them.

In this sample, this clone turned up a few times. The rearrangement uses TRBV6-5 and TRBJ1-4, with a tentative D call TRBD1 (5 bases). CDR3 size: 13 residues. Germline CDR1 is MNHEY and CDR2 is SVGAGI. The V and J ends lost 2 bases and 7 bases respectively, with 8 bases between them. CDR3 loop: CASSYSGGEKLFF. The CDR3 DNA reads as TGTGCCAGCAGTTACAGCGGGGGTGAAAAACTGTTTTTT.

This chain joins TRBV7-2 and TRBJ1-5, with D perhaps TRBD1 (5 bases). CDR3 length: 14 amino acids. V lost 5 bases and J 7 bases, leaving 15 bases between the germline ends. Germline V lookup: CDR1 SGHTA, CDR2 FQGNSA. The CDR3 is CASSPGGGDQPQHF. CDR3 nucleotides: TGTGCCAGCAGCCCGGGCGGGGGGGACCAGCCCCAGCATTTT.

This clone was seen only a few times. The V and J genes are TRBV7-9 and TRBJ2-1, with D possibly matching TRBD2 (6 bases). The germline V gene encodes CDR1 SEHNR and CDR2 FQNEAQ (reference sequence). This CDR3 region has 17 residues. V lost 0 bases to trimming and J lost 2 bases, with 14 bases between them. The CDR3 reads CASSLANGGKTYNEQFF. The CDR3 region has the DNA TGTGCCAGCAGCTTAGCGAATGGAGGGAAAACCTACAATGAGCAGTTCTTC.

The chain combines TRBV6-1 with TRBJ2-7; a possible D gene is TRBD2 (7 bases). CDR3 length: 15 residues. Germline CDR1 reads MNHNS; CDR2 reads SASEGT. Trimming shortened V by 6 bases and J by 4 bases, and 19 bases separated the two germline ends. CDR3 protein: CASSVGGGTPYEQYF. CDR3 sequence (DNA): TGTGCCAGCAGCGTAGGGGGGGGGACCCCTTACGAGCAGTACTTC.